These 28 T cell receptor beta chains were all obtained from the same sample, sequenced in a study of response to subunit inactivated influenza vaccine. TCRdb ran MiXCR on the RT-PCR reads and lists one entry per CDR3 protein. The sample yields roughly 570,000 distinct CDR3 sequences, 10% to 15% seen once. Sequenced material: PBMCs from blood, taken roughly 45 days after vaccination. The receptors here all came from a middle-aged man who received an inactivated influenza vaccine.

This clonotype turned up a few times. This chain uses TRBV6-2 or TRBV6-3 with TRBJ2-7; D is possibly TRBD1 or TRBD2 (5 bases each). This CDR3 has 13 amino acids. Per the germline V gene, CDR1 is MNHEY and CDR2 is SVGEGT. Trimming stripped 6 bases from V and 5 bases from J, with 14 bases between. CDR3 amino acids: CASRPGPAHEQYF. DNA for the CDR3: TGTGCCAGCAGGCCGGGACCAGCCCACGAGCAGTACTTC.

The rearrangement joins TRBV29-1 to TRBJ2-1; TRBD2 matches 8 bases. CDR3 length: 14 amino acids. The germline V gene encodes CDR1 SQVTM and CDR2 ANQGSEA. V lost 7 bases, J lost 9 bases, and 14 bases stayed unmatched. CDR3: CSAGGLEGKGEQFF. Here the CDR3 DNA reads TGCAGCGCTGGGGGACTAGAAGGAAAGGGTGAGCAGTTCTTC.

CDR3: CASSLRDHGYEQYF. The CDR3 nucleotides are TGTGCCAGCAGCTTGAGGGACCACGGATACGAGCAGTACTTC. This chain links TRBV5-6 with TRBJ2-7, with D possibly called TRBD1 or TRBD2 (5 bases each). Germline V gene data show CDR1 as SGHDT and CDR2 as YYEEEE. The CDR3 is 14 residues long. The V end lost 1 base, the J end lost 4 bases, and 12 bases lay between the germline ends.

This clonotype was observed a few times. The chain couples TRBV28 to TRBJ2-1; tentative D call: TRBD1 (6 bases). The CDR3 is 16 residues long. Germline V gene data show CDR1 as MDHEN and CDR2 as SYDVKM. Trimming pared 9 bases from V and 2 bases from J, leaving 20 bases between. CDR3 region: CASNTGSKLPYNEQFF. The CDR3 DNA reads TGTGCCAGTAATACAGGGTCCAAACTACCCTACAATGAGCAGTTCTTC.

Concerning this clonotype itself: A junction boundary mismatches the germline segment, possibly from a read error. The chain recombines TRBV2 with TRBJ2-7; 9 bases agree with TRBD1. Germline assignment: CDR1 SNHLY and CDR2 FYNNEI. The CDR3 loop spans 15 amino acids. The CDR3 nucleotides read TGTGCCAGAAGTGAATACAGGGGGCGGTTAGACGAGCAGTACTTC. Translation: CARSEYRGRLDEQYF.

This clonotype was detected many times. The rearrangement joins TRBV12-3 or TRBV12-4 to TRBJ2-7; a possible D gene is TRBD1 (6 bases). The CDR3 has 12 amino acids. Trimming shortened V by 5 bases and J by 7 bases, and 12 bases separated the two germline ends. The DNA of the CDR3 is TGTGCCAGCAGTCCCGGGACATTTGAGCAGTACTTC. Protein sequence: CASSPGTFEQYF.

This clonotype turned up a few times. The rearrangement uses TRBV12-3 or TRBV12-4 and TRBJ1-2; D gene unclear. Trimming cost V 6 bases and J 4 bases, with 12 bases left between them. The CDR3 runs to 13 residues. CDR3 region: CASSRILAYGYTF. As DNA, the CDR3 is TGTGCCAGCAGCCGGATCTTGGCCTATGGCTACACCTTC.

This clonotype came up a few times. The chain has TRBV12-3 or TRBV12-4 and TRBJ2-3; TRBD2 matches at 7 bases. This CDR3 has 14 amino acids. After removal of 4 bases from V and 6 bases from J, the junction contained 7 bases not matched to a gene. Written as DNA, the CDR3 is TGTGCCAGCAGTTCCGCGGGGGATCCGGATACGCAGTATTTT. The encoded protein is CASSSAGDPDTQYF.

This clonotype has only a few counts. The chain employs TRBV5-1 and TRBJ2-5; D uncertain. CDR1 and CDR2 (germline): SGHRS, YFSETQ. V was trimmed by 0 bases and J by 3 bases, leaving 15 bases between them. The CDR3 consists of 16 residues. The CDR3 spells CASSLDGSPREETQYF. The DNA of the CDR3 is TGCGCCAGCAGCTTGGACGGCAGCCCCCGAGAAGAGACCCAGTACTTC.

This clonotype was recorded many times. The chain links TRBV4-3 to TRBJ1-2, with unresolved D. This CDR3 has 15 amino acids. Germline loops: CDR1 LGHNA, CDR2 YSLEER. The V end was cut by 3 bases, the J end by 8 bases, with 19 bases between. CDR3 loop: CASSQGRQVVGGYTF. CDR3 coding DNA: TGCGCCAGCAGCCAGGGGAGGCAGGTTGTGGGAGGCTACACCTTC.

Only a few counts were recorded for this clonotype. The chain couples TRBV12-3 or TRBV12-4 to TRBJ2-6, with D possibly called TRBD1 or TRBD2 (5 bases each). Trimming shortened V by 5 bases and J by 0 bases, and 14 bases separated the two germline ends. The CDR3 has 17 amino acids. CDR3 nucleotides: TGTGCCAGCAGTCCCCGTCGGGGCCGCTCTGGGGCCAACGTCCTGACTTTC. Residues: CASSPRRGRSGANVLTF.

Concerning this clonotype: A much larger clonotype is one base distant, so this may be a read error. The chain has TRBV4-3 and TRBJ2-5; weak D call: TRBD1 (6 bases). The germline V gene encodes CDR1 LGHNA and CDR2 YSLEER. The V and J ends lost 0 bases and 4 bases respectively, with 9 bases between them. This CDR3 is built from 14 residues. The CDR3 DNA sequence: TGCGCCAGCAGCCAAGACTGGGGGCCAGAGACCCAGTACTTC. Its protein product is CASSQDWGPETQYF.

In its sample, this clonotype was seen many times. The CDR3 DNA sequence: TGCAGCGTTGCCAGGGCCCGATACAATGAGCAGTTCTTC. This encodes CSVARARYNEQFF. V usage is TRBV29-1 and J usage is TRBJ2-1, with a weak D call TRBD1 (5 bases). V was clipped by 4 bases and J by 4 bases, with 11 bases between them. This CDR3 comprises 13 residues. Germline CDR1 SQVTM, CDR2 ANQGSEA.

The table lists this clonotype with a few counts. The J gene is TRBJ2-5, the V gene TRBV15; possible D gene TRBD1, 6 bases. Per germline, CDR1 LNHNV and CDR2 YYDKDF (reference sequence). This CDR3 is 15 amino acids long. V was trimmed by 2 bases and J by 2 bases, leaving 12 bases between them. Written as DNA, the CDR3 is TGTGCCACCAGCAGATCTCGGACAGATCAAGAGACCCAGTACTTC. Protein sequence: CATSRSRTDQETQYF. The full variable domain, rest sourced from reference TRBV15 and TRBJ2-5, is DAMVIQNPRYQVTQFGKPVTLSCSQTLNHNVMYWYQQKSSQAPKLLFHYYDKDFNNEADTPDNFQSRRPNTSFCFLDIRSPGLGDTAMYLCATSRSRTDQETQYFGPGTRLLVL.

The chain carries TRBV11-2 and TRBJ1-4; 8 nucleotides align to TRBD1. Trimming at V came to 1 base and at J to 9 bases, leaving 13 bases not matched to a gene. This CDR3 region has 17 residues. The germline gives CDR1 SGHAT, CDR2 FQNNGV. CDR3 sequence reads: CASSLGIWTGKVQKLFF. The CDR3, as DNA: TGTGCCAGCAGCTTAGGGATCTGGACAGGGAAAGTTCAAAAACTGTTTTTT.

The CDR3 nucleotides read TGCAGTGCTAGGGCGGGACTAGCGGCCTCCTACGAGCAGTACTTC. Translating gives CSARAGLAASYEQYF. The chain combines TRBV20-1 with TRBJ2-7; TRBD2 matches at 11 bases. J gave up 0 bases and V 3 bases, and 4 bases lay outside the gene matches. This CDR3 has 15 amino acids. Germline CDR1 is DFQATT and CDR2 is SNEGSKA (reference sequence).

This clonotype was observed many times. The V and J genes are TRBV12-3 or TRBV12-4 and TRBJ2-1, with a possible D match to TRBD1 (5 bases). The V end was cut by 3 bases, the J end by 8 bases, with 8 bases between. This CDR3 spans 12 amino acids. This CDR3 is CASSLWGYEQFF. In DNA form, the CDR3 reads TGTGCCAGCAGTTTGTGGGGCTATGAGCAGTTCTTC.

This clonotype was observed a handful of times. The chain recombines TRBV12-3 or TRBV12-4 with TRBJ1-6; maybe TRBD1 (5 bases). V was clipped by 3 bases and J by 7 bases, with 7 bases between them. The length of the CDR3 is 13 residues. CDR3 in amino acids: CASSFRGNSPLHF. The DNA for the CDR3 is TGTGCCAGCAGTTTTAGGGGCAATTCACCCCTCCACTTT.

The table lists this clonotype with many counts. The rearrangement joins TRBV15 to TRBJ1-3; 8 nucleotides match TRBD1. CDR3 size: 16 residues. The junction had 2 bases not matched to a gene; V was cut back by 1 base and J by 0 bases. Germline V gene sequence: CDR1 LNHNV, CDR2 YYDKDF (reference sequence). The CDR3 loop is CATSRGDRGSGNTIYF. The DNA of the CDR3 is TGTGCCACCAGCAGAGGAGACAGGGGCTCTGGAAACACCATATATTTT.

This clonotype was seen more than once but under ten times. The chain is built from TRBV11-2 and TRBJ2-2; a possible D gene is TRBD1 (5 bases). The CDR3 covers 16 residues. Looked up from germline, CDR1 is SGHAT and CDR2 is FQNNGV. The V and J ends lost 2 bases and 7 bases respectively, with 17 bases between them. The CDR3 region has the DNA TGTGCCAGCAGCTTATACGCAAGGGGATTGAGCGGGGAGCTGTTTTTT. This gives the protein CASSLYARGLSGELFF.

This clonotype showed up many times. The rearrangement links TRBV29-1 to TRBJ2-3; TRBD2 is a possible D gene (6 bases). Germline lookup yields CDR1 SQVTM and CDR2 ANQGSEA. The V gene lost 7 bases and the J gene lost 3 bases, with 14 bases spanning the gap. The CDR3 is made up of 13 amino acids. The CDR3 region has the DNA TGCAGCGCCCGGAGGGCCGGGACAGATACGCAGTATTTT. Amino acids: CSARRAGTDTQYF.

The chain is built from TRBV15 and TRBJ2-7; D is uncertain. Germline assignment: CDR1 LNHNV and CDR2 YYDKDF (reference sequence). The CDR3 is made up of 14 amino acids. V was cut by 0 bases and J by 2 bases, with 8 bases left in between. CDR3: CATSRDLQTYEQYF. The CDR3 DNA reads as TGTGCCACCAGCAGAGATTTACAGACCTACGAGCAGTACTTC.

This sequence joins TRBV4-3 and TRBJ2-1; a weak D match, TRBD2 (6 bases). This CDR3 has 16 residues. Per germline, CDR1 LGHNA and CDR2 YSLEER. Trimming cost V 3 bases and J 1 base, with 13 bases left between them. CDR3: CASSQEASESYNEQFF. CDR3 nucleotides: TGCGCCAGCAGCCAGGAAGCTAGCGAATCCTACAATGAGCAGTTCTTC.

This sequence joins TRBV4-3 and TRBJ1-2; D perhaps matches TRBD1 (5 bases). Germline V lookup: CDR1 LGHNA, CDR2 YSLEER. V lost 0 bases and J lost 7, with 15 bases in between. CDR3 size: 15 residues. CDR3 residues: CASSQDQDPGRGYTF. For the CDR3, the DNA is TGCGCCAGCAGCCAAGACCAAGACCCGGGGCGTGGCTACACCTTC.

This clonotype has only a few counts. The V call is TRBV12-3 or TRBV12-4, the J call TRBJ1-1; tentative D call: TRBD1 (6 bases). The CDR3 has 13 amino acids. Trimming removed 6 bases from V and 5 bases from J, with 13 bases in between. The CDR3 DNA follows: TGTGCCAGCAGCTGGGGGGGCTTAACTGAAGCTTTCTTT. This sequence encodes CASSWGGLTEAFF.

This clonotype was counted only a few times. The chain combines TRBV5-5 with TRBJ2-1, with 13 bases identical to TRBD2. Trimming at V came to 3 bases and at J to 6 bases, leaving 6 bases not matched to a gene. Germline-derived CDR1 and CDR2 are SGHKS and YYEKEE (reference sequence). This CDR3 comprises 16 residues. CDR3 DNA: TGTGCCAGCAGCTGGACTAGCGGGGGCCCCGCCAATGAGCAGTTCTTC. It translates to CASSWTSGGPANEQFF.

This clonotype was counted ten times or more. The V call is TRBV9, the J call TRBJ2-1; possibly TRBD2 for D (6 bases). Germline CDR1 reads SGDLS; CDR2 reads YYNGEE. This CDR3 spans 16 amino acids. Trimming stripped 0 bases from V and 2 bases from J, with 12 bases between. CDR3 sequence: CASSVGAAGTYNEQFF. The CDR3 bases are TGTGCCAGCAGCGTAGGAGCAGCGGGCACCTACAATGAGCAGTTCTTC.

The V call is TRBV5-1, the J call TRBJ1-6, with D unclear. V lost 0 bases and J 4 bases, leaving 14 bases between the germline ends. The CDR3 runs 17 residues. Per germline, CDR1 SGHRS and CDR2 YFSETQ. The CDR3 DNA reads TGCGCCAGCAGCTTGGAGGGCCGACCTGGTTATAATTCACCCCTCCACTTT. Residues: CASSLEGRPGYNSPLHF.